This T cell receptor beta chain was profiled in a study of T cell repertoires in cytomegalovirus infection. Details on this clonotype: Its antigen is as yet unknown.

TCRdb analysed the reads with MiXCR anew, one entry per CDR3 protein. The sample carries about 890,000 distinct CDR3 sequences, 30% to 40% recorded once. The CDR3 is 15 residues long. Germline V gene data show CDR1 as LGHNA and CDR2 as YNFKEQ. The V gene lost 0 bases and the J gene lost 1 base, with 7 bases spanning the gap. The chain has TRBV4-2 and TRBJ1-5, with no clear D. This sequence was found in a human donor in good health (CMV status not recorded). Some clones in this sample may be carry-over from other donors' samples. The sequenced sample was cultured CD8+ T cells from PBMCs, obtained from culture after CMV antigen stimulation. CDR3 in amino acids: CASSQEEGSNQPQHF. The CDR3 nucleotides read TGTGCCAGCAGCCAAGAGGAGGGCAGCAATCAGCCCCAGCATTTT.